The 13 T cell receptor beta chains given below trace back to one sample, sequenced in a study of beta chain features in type 1 diabetes. The investigators reverse transcribed all of the isolated RNA, so they sequenced expressed TCRB transcripts. Measured with immunoSEQ multiplex PCR; TCRdb has only the in-frame clones, and not every one. Here the sample spans more than 300,000 clones, around an eighth being singletons. Sequencing was performed on naive CD4+ T cells from blood. These receptors originate from a man younger than 30 in good health.

The rearrangement uses TRBV4-1 and TRBJ2-2; D possibly corresponds to TRBD2 (6 bases). Trimming shortened V by 0 bases and J by 7 bases, and 15 bases separated the two germline ends. The CDR3 is 16 amino acids. Germline V lookup: CDR1 MGHRA, CDR2 YSYEKL. The CDR3 loop is CASSQDFAGTVGELFF. The DNA for the CDR3 is TGCGCCAGCAGCCAAGATTTTGCGGGGACGGTCGGGGAGCTGTTTTTT.

This chain joins TRBV7-2 and TRBJ1-2, with D maybe TRBD1 (6 bases). The CDR3 sequence is 14 residues long. Trimming stripped 3 bases from V and 7 bases from J, with 15 bases between. Looked up from germline, CDR1 is SGHTA and CDR2 is FQGNSA. The CDR3 reads CASSFPLTGLGYTF. In nucleotides, the CDR3 is TGTGCCAGCAGCTTCCCACTGACAGGTCTTGGCTACACCTTC. The entire variable domain, with the rest obtained from reference TRBV7-2 and TRBJ1-2, is as follows: GAGVSQSPSNKVTEKGKDVELRCDPISGHTALYWYRQSLGQGLEFLIYFQGNSAPDKSGLPSDRFSAERTGGSVSTLTIQRTQQEDSAVYLCASSFPLTGLGYTFGSGTRLTVV.

This clone showed up just a few times. V and J are TRBV25-1 and TRBJ2-6; TRBD2 might be the D (5 bases). Per the germline V gene, CDR1 is MGHDK and CDR2 is SYGVNS. Between the trimmed V and J ends, which lost 4 bases and 0 bases, there was a span of 10 bases. This CDR3 has 16 amino acids. Written as DNA, the CDR3 is TGTGCCAGCAGTGGAGGGTTCAGCTCTGGGGCCAACGTCCTGACTTTC. Translating it yields CASSGGFSSGANVLTF.

Comments on this clone: An end of the junction does not agree with germline; a read error may underlie this. J is TRBJ1-1 and V is TRBV9; D ambiguous. The germline V gene has CDR1 SGDLS and CDR2 YYNGEE. This CDR3 has 14 residues. CDR3 protein: CASSVTVMNSEAFF. The CDR3 coding sequence is TGTGCCAGCAGCGTAACCGTAATGAACAGTGAAGCTTTCTTT.

This clone was observed a few times. V gene TRBV27 combines with J gene TRBJ1-6; a possible D gene is TRBD1 (6 bases). The V and J ends lost 3 bases and 15 bases respectively, with 12 bases between them. Germline V lookup: CDR1 MNHEY, CDR2 SMNVEV (reference sequence). The CDR3 extends over 12 amino acids. The chain's CDR3 is CASSFIQGSLHF. CDR3 nucleotide sequence: TGTGCCAGCAGTTTTATACAGGGTAGCCTCCACTTT.

This clone was seen only a few times. The chain uses TRBV18 and TRBJ2-3; tentative D call: TRBD1 (6 bases). CDR1 and CDR2 from the germline V gene are KGHSH and LQKENI. This CDR3 is 14 amino acids long. V gave up 2 bases and J gave up 3 bases, with 9 bases separating them. As DNA, the CDR3 is TGTGCCAGCTCACCAGGGGGCGAAACAGATACGCAGTATTTT. It translates to CASSPGGETDTQYF.

The chain has TRBV10-3 and TRBJ2-7, with 8 bases fitting TRBD2. This CDR3 spans 14 amino acids. J was trimmed by 10 bases and V by 3 bases; bases with no gene match: 11. The germline gives CDR1 ENHRY, CDR2 SYGVKD. The CDR3: CAISDHAGGQPQYF. CDR3 nucleotide sequence: TGTGCCATCAGTGACCATGCGGGAGGACAGCCTCAGTACTTC.

This clone has only a few counts. This chain links TRBV9 with TRBJ2-2, with TRBD1 matching 9 bases. CDR1 SGDLS and CDR2 YYNGEE come from the germline V gene. The CDR3 is 16 residues long. Trimming removed 3 bases from V and 4 bases from J; junction bases left unmatched: 7. CDR3 nucleotide sequence: TGTGCCAGCAGCGAGTCCGGGACAGGGATCACCGGGGAGCTGTTTTTT. Its protein product is CASSESGTGITGELFF.

The chain carries TRBV5-6 and TRBJ2-5, with D tentatively TRBD1 (6 bases). The CDR3 runs 12 residues. V lost 6 bases and J lost 6, with 12 bases in between. The germline CDR1 and CDR2 sequences are SGHDT and YYEEEE. The CDR3 reads CASTTGPQTQYF. In nucleotides, the CDR3 is TGTGCCAGCACCACAGGGCCTCAGACCCAGTACTTC.

The chain uses TRBV7-9 and TRBJ2-7; a possible D gene is TRBD1 (6 bases). This CDR3 region has 15 residues. With 5 bases removed from V and 6 bases from J, the gap between germline ends came to 20 bases. CDR1 is SEHNR and CDR2 is FQNEAQ in the germline V gene (reference sequence). The CDR3 DNA reads TGTGCCAGCAGCCCAACAGGGAGCGGCCTCGGCGAGCAGTACTTC. Residues: CASSPTGSGLGEQYF.

The V gene is TRBV9, the J gene TRBJ2-3, with 13 bases matching TRBD2. Per germline, CDR1 SGDLS and CDR2 YYNGEE. V gave up 4 bases and J gave up 3 bases; unmatched junction bases: 11. CDR3 length: 18 residues. This CDR3 is CASSIQTGTSGKTDTQYF. The CDR3 nucleotides are TGTGCCAGCAGCATTCAAACCGGGACTAGCGGGAAAACAGATACGCAGTATTTT.

This clone was seen more than once but under ten times. The genes are TRBV9 and TRBJ2-1; no reliable D call. Germline lookup yields CDR1 SGDLS and CDR2 YYNGEE. The CDR3 has 14 amino acids. V gave up 3 bases and J gave up 0 bases, with 7 bases separating them. CDR3 bases: TGTGCCAGCAGCGACTTATACTCCTACAATGAGCAGTTCTTC. It translates to CASSDLYSYNEQFF.

The V gene is TRBV14, the J gene TRBJ1-3; D is possibly TRBD1 (5 bases). Germline CDR1 is SGHDN and CDR2 is FVKESK. V lost 2 bases and J lost 2, with 10 bases in between. CDR3 length equals 15 residues. In nucleotides, the CDR3 is TGTGCCAGCAGCCAACCGGGGGGTGCTGGAAACACCATATATTTT. This gives the protein CASSQPGGAGNTIYF.